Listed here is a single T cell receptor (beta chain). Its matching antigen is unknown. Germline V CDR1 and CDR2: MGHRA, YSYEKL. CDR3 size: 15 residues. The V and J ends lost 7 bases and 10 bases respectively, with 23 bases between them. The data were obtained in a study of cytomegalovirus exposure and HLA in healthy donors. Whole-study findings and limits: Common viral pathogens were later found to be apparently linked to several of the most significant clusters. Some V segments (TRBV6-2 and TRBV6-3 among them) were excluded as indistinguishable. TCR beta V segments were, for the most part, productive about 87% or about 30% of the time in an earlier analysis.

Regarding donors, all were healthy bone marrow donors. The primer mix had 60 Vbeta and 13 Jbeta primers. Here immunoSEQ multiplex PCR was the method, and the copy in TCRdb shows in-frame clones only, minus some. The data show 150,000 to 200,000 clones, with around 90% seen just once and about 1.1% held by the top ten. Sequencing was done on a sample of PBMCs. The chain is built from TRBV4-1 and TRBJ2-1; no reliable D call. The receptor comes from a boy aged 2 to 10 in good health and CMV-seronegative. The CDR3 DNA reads TGCGCCAGCACCGACGGAGTTAGTATAGCCGCCGAGCAGTTCTTC. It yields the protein CASTDGVSIAAEQFF.